This TCR beta chain was captured by sequencing in a study of T cell repertoires in cytomegalovirus infection. TCRdb independently ran MiXCR on the reads; one entry per CDR3 protein. Of 300,000 to 400,000 distinct CDR3 sequences in the sample, 25% to 35% are singletons; the top ten hold 20%. There are many counts of this clonotype. The antigen is undetermined. The germline V and J ends were trimmed by 1 base and 6 bases, with 16 bases remaining between them. The CDR3 has 15 residues. The TCR sequence derives from a human donor in good health (CMV status not recorded). Some clones in this sample may be carry-over from other donors' samples. The V gene is TRBV12-3 or TRBV12-4, the J gene TRBJ2-7, with D maybe TRBD2 (5 bases). The sample was cultured PBMCs, taken from culture after CMV antigen stimulation. The CDR3 is CASSLGTEAAFEQYF. The CDR3 DNA reads TGTGCCAGCAGTTTAGGAACGGAGGCCGCTTTCGAGCAGTACTTC.